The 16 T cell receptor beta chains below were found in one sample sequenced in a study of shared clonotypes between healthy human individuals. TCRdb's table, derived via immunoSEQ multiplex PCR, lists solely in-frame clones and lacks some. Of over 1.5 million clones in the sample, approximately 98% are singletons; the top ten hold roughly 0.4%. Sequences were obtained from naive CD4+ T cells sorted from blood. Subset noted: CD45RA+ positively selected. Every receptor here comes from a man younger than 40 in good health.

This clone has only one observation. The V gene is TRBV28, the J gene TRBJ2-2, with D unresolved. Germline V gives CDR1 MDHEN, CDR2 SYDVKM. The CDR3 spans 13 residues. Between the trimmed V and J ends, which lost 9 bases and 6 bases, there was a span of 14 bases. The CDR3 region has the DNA TGTGCCAGTCGCGGAAAGGCGGCCGGGGAGCTGTTTTTT. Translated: CASRGKAAGELFF.

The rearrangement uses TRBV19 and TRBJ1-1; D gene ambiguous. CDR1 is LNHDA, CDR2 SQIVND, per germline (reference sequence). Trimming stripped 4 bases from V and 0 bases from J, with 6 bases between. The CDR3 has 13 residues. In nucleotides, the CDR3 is TGTGCCAGTAGTAGTTCCTTGAACACTGAAGCTTTCTTT. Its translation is CASSSSLNTEAFF.

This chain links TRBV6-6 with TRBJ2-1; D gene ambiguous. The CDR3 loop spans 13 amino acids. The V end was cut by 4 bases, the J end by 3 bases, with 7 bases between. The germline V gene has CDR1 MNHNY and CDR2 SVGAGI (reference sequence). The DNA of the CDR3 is TGTGCCAGCAGTTCTTCAAGCTACAATGAGCAGTTCTTC. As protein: CASSSSSYNEQFF.

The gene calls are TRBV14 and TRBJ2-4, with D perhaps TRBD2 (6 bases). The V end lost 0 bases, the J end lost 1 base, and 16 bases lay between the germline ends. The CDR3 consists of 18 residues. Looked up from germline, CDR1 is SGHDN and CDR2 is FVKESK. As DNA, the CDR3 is TGTGCCAGCAGCCAAGAATTCGGAGCGGGTATCGCCAAAAACATTCAGTACTTC. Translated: CASSQEFGAGIAKNIQYF.

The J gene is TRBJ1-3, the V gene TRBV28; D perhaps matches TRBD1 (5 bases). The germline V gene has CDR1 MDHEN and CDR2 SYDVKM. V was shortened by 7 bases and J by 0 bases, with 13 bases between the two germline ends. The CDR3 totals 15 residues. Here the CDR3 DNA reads TGTGCCAGCATCCCGCCGGGGACCTCTGGAAACACCATATATTTT. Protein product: CASIPPGTSGNTIYF.

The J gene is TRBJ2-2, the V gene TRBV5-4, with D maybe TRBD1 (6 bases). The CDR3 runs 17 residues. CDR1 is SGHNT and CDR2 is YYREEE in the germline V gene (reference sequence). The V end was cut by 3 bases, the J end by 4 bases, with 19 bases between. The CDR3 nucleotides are TGTGCCAGCAGCTACATCGGGACAACCCTTGGCACCGGGGAGCTGTTTTTT. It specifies CASSYIGTTLGTGELFF.

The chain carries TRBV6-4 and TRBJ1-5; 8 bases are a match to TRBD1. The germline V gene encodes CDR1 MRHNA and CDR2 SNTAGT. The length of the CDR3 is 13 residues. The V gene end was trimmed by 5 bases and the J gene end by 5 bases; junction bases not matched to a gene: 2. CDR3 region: CASSQGADQPQHF. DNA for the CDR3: TGTGCCAGCAGTCAGGGGGCGGATCAGCCCCAGCATTTT.

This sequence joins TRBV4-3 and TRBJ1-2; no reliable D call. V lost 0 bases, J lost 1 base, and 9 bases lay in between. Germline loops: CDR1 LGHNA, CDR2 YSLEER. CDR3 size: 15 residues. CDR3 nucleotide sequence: TGCGCCAGCAGCCAAGAACGTAACATTAACTATGGCTACACCTTC. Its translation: CASSQERNINYGYTF.

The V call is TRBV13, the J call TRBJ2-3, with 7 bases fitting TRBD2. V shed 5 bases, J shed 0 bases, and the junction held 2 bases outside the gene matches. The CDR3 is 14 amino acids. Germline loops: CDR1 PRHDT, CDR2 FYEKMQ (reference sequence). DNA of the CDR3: TGTGCCAGCAGCCATAGCGGGAGCACAGATACGCAGTATTTT. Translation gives CASSHSGSTDTQYF.

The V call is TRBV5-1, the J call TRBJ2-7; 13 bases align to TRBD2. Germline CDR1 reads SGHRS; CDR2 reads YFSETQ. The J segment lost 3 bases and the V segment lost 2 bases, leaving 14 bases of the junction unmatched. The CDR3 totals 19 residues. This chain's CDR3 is CASSFSVSGTSGIFYEQYF. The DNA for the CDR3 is TGCGCCAGCAGCTTCTCAGTTTCCGGGACTAGCGGGATATTCTACGAGCAGTACTTC.

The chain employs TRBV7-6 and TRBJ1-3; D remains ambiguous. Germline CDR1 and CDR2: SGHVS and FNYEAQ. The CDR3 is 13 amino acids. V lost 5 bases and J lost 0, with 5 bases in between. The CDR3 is CASSENSGNTIYF. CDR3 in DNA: TGTGCCAGCAGCGAGAACTCTGGAAACACCATATATTTT.

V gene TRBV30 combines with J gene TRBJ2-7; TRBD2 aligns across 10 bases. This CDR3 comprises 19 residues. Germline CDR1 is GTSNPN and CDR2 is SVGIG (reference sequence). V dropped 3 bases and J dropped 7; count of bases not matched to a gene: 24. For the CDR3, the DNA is TGTGCCTGGAGGGTTTACCAGGCTAGCGGGAGCGCCGGGTTGAAAGAGCAGTACTTC. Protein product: CAWRVYQASGSAGLKEQYF.

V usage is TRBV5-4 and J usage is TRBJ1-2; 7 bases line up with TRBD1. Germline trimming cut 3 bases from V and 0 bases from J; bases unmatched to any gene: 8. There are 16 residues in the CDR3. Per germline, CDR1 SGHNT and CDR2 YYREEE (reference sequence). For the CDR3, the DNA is TGTGCCAGCAGCTCAAATCCCGGGACAGCTAACTATGGCTACACCTTC. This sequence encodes CASSSNPGTANYGYTF.

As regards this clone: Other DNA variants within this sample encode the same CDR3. The CDR3 spells CASSSGQGYEQYF. The CDR3 coding sequence is TGCGCCAGCAGCTCTGGACAGGGCTACGAGCAGTACTTC. The chain carries TRBV5-1 and TRBJ2-7; 8 nucleotides match TRBD1. Germline V gene data show CDR1 as SGHRS and CDR2 as YFSETQ. J gave up 3 bases and V 3 bases, and 2 bases lay outside the gene matches. The CDR3 covers 13 residues.

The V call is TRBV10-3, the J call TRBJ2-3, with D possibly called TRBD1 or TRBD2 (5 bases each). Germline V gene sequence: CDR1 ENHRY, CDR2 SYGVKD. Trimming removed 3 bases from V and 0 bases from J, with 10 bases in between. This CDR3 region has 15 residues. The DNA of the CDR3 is TGTGCCATCAGTGATGGGACCTATAGCACAGATACGCAGTATTTT. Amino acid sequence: CAISDGTYSTDTQYF.

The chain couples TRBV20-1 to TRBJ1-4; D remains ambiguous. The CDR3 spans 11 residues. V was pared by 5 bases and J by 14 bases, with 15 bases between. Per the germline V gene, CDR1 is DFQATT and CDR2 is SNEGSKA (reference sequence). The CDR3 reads CSASSGLELFF. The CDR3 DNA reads TGCAGTGCTTCGAGTGGTTTAGAGCTGTTTTTT.